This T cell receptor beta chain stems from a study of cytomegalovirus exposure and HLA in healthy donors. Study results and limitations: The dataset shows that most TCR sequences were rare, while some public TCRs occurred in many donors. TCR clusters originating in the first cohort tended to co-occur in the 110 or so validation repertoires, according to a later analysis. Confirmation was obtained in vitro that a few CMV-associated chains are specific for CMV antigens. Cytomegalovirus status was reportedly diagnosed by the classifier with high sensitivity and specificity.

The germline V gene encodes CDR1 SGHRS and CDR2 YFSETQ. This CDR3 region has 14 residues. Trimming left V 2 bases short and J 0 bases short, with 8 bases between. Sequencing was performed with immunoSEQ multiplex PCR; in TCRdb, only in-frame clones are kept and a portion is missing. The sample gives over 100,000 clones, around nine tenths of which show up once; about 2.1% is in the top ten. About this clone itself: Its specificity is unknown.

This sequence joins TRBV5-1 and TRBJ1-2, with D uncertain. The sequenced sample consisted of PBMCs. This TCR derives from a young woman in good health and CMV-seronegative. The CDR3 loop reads CASSFDKPNYGYTF. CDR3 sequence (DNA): TGCGCCAGCAGCTTCGACAAACCTAACTATGGCTACACCTTC.